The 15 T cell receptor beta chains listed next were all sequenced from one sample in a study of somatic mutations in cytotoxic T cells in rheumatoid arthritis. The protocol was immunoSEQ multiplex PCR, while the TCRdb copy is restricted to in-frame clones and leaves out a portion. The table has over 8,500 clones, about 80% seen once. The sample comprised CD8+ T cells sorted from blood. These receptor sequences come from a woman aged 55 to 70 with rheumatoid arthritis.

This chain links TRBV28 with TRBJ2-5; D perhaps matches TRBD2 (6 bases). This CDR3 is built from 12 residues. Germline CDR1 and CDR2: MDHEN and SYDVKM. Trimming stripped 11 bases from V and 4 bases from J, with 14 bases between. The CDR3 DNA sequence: TGTGCCGGCACCCTGGGGGGAGAGACCCAGTACTTC. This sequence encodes CAGTLGGETQYF.

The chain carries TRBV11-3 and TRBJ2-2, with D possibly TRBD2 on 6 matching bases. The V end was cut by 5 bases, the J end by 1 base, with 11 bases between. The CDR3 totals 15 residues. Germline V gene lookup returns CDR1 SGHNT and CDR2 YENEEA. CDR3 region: CASSISGLNTGELFF. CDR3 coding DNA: TGTGCCAGCAGCATCTCGGGACTGAACACCGGGGAGCTGTTTTTT.

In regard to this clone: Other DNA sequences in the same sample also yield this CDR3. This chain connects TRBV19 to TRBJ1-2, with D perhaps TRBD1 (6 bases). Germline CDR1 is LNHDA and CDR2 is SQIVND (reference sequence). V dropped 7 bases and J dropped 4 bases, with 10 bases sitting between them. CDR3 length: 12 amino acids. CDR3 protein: CASTTGIYGYTF. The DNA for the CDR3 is TGTGCCAGTACCACAGGGATCTATGGCTACACCTTC.

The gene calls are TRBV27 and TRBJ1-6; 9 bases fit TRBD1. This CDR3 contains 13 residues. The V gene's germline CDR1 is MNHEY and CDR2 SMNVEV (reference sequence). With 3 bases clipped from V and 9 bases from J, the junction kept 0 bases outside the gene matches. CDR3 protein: CASSLDRGSPLHF. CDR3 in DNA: TGTGCCAGCAGTTTGGACAGGGGTTCACCCCTCCACTTT.

The CDR3 reads CASSLVAGPYNEQFF. DNA for the CDR3: TGTGCCAGCAGCTTGGTAGCGGGGCCCTACAATGAGCAGTTCTTC. V is TRBV5-4 and J is TRBJ2-1; 8 positions match TRBD2. This CDR3 is built from 15 residues. CDR1 SGHNT and CDR2 YYREEE come from the germline V gene (reference sequence). The J segment lost 2 bases and the V segment lost 0 bases, leaving 1 base of the junction unmatched.

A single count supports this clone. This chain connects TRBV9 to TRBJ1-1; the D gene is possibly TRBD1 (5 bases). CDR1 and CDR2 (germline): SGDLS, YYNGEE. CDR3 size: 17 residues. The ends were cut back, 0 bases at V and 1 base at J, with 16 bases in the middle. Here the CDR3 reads CASSVGGAVRRNTEAFF. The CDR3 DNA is TGTGCCAGCAGCGTAGGCGGGGCGGTTCGTCGGAACACTGAAGCTTTCTTT. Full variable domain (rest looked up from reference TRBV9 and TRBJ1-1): DSGVTQTPKHLITATGQRVTLRCSPRSGDLSVYWYQQSLDQGLQFLIQYYNGEERAKGNILERFSAQQFPDLHSELNLSSLELGDSALYFCASSVGGAVRRNTEAFFGQGTRLTVV.

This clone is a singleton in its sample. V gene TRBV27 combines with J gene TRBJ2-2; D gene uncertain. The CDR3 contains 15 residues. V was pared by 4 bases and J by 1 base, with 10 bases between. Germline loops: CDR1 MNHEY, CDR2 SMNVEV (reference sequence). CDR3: CASSYILMNTGELFF. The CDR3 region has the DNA TGTGCCAGCAGTTATATTCTAATGAACACCGGGGAGCTGTTTTTT.

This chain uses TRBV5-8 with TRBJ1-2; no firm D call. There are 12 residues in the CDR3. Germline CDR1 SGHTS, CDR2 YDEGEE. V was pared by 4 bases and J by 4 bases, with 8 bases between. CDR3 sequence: CASSATPYGYTF. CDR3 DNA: TGTGCCAGCAGCGCTACCCCCTATGGCTACACCTTC.

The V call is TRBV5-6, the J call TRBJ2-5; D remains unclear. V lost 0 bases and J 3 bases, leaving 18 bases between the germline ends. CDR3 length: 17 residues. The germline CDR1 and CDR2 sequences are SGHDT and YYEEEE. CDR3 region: CASSLDGSAASKETQYF. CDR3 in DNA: TGTGCCAGCAGCTTGGATGGCAGCGCAGCTTCCAAAGAGACCCAGTACTTC.

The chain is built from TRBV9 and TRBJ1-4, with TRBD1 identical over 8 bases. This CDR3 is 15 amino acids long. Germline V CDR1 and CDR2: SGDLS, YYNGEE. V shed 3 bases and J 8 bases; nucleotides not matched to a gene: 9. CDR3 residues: CASSGTQGAGEKLFF. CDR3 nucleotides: TGTGCCAGCAGCGGAACCCAGGGGGCTGGAGAAAAACTGTTTTTT.

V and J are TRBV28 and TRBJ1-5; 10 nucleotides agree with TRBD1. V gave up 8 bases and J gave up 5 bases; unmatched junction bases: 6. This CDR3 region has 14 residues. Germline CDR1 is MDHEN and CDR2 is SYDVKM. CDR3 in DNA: TGTGCCAGCCGCCGGGACAGGGGAGATCAGCCCCAGCATTTT. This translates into CASRRDRGDQPQHF.

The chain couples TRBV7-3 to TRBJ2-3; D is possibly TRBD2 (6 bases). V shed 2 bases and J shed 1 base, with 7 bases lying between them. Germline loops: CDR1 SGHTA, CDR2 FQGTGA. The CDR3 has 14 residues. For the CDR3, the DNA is TGTGCCAGCAGCTTACGCGGGGGCACAGATACGCAGTATTTT. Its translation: CASSLRGGTDTQYF.

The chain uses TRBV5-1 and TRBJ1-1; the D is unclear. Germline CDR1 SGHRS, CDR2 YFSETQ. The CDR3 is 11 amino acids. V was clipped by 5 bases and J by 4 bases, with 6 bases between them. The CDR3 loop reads CASSHGTEAFF. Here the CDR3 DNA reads TGCGCCAGCAGTCACGGCACTGAAGCTTTCTTT.

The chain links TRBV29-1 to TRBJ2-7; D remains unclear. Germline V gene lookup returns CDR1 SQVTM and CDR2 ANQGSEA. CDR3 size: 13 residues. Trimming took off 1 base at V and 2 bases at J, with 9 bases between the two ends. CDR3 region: CSVEVESPYEQYF. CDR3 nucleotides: TGCAGCGTTGAAGTCGAGAGTCCCTACGAGCAGTACTTC.

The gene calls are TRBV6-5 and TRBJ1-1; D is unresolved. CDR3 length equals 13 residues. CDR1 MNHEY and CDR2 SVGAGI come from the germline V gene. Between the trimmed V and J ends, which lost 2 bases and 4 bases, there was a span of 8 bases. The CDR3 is CASSYLPRTEAFF. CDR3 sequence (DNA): TGTGCCAGCAGTTACCTCCCCCGCACTGAAGCTTTCTTT.